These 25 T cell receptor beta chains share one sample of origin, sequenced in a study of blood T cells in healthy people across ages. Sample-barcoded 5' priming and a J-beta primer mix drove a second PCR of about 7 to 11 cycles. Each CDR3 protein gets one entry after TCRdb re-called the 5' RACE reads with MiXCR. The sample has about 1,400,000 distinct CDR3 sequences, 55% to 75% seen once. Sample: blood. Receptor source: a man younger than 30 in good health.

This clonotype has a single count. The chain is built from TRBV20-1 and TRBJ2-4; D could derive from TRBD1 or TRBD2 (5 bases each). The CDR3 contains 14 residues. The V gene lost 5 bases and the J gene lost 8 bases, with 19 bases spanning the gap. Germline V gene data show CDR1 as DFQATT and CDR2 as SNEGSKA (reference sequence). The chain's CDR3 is CSALRGVRRDIQYF. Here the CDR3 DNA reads TGCAGTGCTCTACGGGGCGTGCGTCGCGACATTCAGTACTTC.

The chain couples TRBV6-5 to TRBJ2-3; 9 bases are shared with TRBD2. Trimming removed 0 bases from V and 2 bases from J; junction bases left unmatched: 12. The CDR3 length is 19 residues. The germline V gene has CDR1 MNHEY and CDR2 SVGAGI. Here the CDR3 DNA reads TGTGCCAGCAGTTACTCTATGGGGCTAGCGGGGACTGACACAGATACGCAGTATTTT. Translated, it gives CASSYSMGLAGTDTDTQYF.

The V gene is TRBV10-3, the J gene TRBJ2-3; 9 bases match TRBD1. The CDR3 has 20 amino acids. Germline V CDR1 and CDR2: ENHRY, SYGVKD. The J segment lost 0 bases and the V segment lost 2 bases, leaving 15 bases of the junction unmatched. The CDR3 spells CAISEPKAGTGSFSTDTQYF. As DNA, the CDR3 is TGTGCCATCAGTGAGCCAAAAGCCGGGACAGGGAGCTTTAGCACAGATACGCAGTATTTT.

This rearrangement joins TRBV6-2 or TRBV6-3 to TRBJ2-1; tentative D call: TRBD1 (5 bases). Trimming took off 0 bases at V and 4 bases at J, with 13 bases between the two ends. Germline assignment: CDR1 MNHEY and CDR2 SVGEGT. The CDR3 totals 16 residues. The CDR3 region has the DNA TGTGCCAGCAGTTACTCGAGCAGGGTCAATTACAATGAGCAGTTCTTC. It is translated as CASSYSSRVNYNEQFF.

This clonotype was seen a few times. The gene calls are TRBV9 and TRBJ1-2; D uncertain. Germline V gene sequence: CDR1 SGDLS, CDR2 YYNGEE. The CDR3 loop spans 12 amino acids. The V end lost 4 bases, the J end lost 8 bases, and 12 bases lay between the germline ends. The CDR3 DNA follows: TGTGCCAGCAGCCCCCTACATTGGGGCTACACCTTC. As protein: CASSPLHWGYTF.

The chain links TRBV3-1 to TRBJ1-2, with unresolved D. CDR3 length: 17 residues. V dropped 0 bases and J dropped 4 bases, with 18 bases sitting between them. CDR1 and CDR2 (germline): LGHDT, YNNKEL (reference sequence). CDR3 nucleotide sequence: TGTGCCAGCAGCCAAGATTTACGGAATGTGTCTGTCTATGGCTACACCTTC. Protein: CASSQDLRNVSVYGYTF. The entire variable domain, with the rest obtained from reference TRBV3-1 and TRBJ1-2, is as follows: DTAVSQTPKYLVTQMGNDKSIKCEQNLGHDTMYWYKQDSKKFLKIMFSYNNKELIINETVPNRFSPKSPDKAHLNLHINSLELGDSAVYFCASSQDLRNVSVYGYTFGSGTRLTVV.

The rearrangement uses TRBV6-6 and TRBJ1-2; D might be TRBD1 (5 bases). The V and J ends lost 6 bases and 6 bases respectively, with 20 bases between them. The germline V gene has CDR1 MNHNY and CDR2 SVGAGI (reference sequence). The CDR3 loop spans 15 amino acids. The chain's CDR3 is CASSLYGAGRDGYTF. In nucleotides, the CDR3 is TGTGCCAGCAGCCTCTACGGGGCAGGGAGGGATGGCTACACCTTC.

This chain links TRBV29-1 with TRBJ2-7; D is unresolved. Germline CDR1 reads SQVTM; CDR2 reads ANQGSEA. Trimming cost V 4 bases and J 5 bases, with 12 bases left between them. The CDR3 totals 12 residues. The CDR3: CSVARETDEQYF. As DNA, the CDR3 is TGCAGCGTTGCCCGCGAGACCGACGAGCAGTACTTC.

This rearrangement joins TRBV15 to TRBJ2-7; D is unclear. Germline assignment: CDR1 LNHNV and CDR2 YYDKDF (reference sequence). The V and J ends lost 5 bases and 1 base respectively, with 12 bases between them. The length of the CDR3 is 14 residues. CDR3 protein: CATSGSTLSYEQYF. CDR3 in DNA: TGTGCCACCAGCGGGTCTACCTTATCCTACGAGCAGTACTTC.

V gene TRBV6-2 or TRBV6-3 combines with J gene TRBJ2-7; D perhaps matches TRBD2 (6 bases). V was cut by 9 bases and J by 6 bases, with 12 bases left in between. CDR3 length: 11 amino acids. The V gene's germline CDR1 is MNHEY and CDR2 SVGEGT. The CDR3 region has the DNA TGTGCCAGTAGTAAGGGAGGCGAGCAGTACTTC. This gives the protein CASSKGGEQYF.

The CDR3 loop reads CASSLSTAAPYEQYF. The CDR3 region has the DNA TGTGCCAGCAGTTTATCGACAGCTGCCCCCTACGAGCAGTACTTC. The V and J genes are TRBV27 and TRBJ2-7; D is possibly TRBD1 (5 bases). The V end lost 0 bases, the J end lost 2 bases, and 11 bases lay between the germline ends. The germline V gene encodes CDR1 MNHEY and CDR2 SMNVEV (reference sequence). CDR3 length: 15 amino acids.

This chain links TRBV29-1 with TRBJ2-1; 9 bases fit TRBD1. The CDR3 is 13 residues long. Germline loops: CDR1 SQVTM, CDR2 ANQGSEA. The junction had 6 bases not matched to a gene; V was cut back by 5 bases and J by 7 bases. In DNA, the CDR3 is TGCAGCGTTTCCGGACAGGGGAGTAATGAGCAGTTCTTC. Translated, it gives CSVSGQGSNEQFF.

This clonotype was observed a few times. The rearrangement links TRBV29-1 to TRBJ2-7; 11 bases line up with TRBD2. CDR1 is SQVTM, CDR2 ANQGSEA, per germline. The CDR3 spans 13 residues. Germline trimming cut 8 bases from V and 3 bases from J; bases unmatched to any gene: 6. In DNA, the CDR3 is TGCAGCACCCGCACTAGCGGGAGCTACGAGCAGTACTTC. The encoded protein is CSTRTSGSYEQYF.

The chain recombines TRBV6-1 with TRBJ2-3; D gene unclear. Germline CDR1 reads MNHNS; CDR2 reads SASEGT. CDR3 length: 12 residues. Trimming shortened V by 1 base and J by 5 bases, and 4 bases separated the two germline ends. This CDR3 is CASSEVLDTQYF. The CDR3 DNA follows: TGTGCCAGCAGTGAAGTGCTAGATACGCAGTATTTT.

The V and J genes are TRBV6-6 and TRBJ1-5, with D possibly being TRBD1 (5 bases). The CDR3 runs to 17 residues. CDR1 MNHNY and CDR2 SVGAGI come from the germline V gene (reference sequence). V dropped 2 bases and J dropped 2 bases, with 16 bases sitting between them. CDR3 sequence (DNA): TGTGCCAGCAGTTACGAACCACGGGGGTCGGGCAATCAGCCCCAGCATTTT. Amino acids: CASSYEPRGSGNQPQHF.

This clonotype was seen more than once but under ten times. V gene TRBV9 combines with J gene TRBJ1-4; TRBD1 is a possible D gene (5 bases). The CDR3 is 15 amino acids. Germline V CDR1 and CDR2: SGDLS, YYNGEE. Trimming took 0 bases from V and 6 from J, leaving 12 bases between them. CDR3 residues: CASSVVGGGDEKLFF. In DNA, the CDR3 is TGTGCCAGCAGCGTAGTCGGCGGAGGGGATGAAAAACTGTTTTTT.

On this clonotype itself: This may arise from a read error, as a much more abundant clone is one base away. CDR3 region: CNGGHRGTEAFF. The CDR3 bases are TGCAACGGGGGACACCGAGGAACTGAAGCTTTCTTT. The genes are TRBV29-1 and TRBJ1-1; a possible D gene is TRBD1 (6 bases). This CDR3 is built from 12 residues. The germline V gene encodes CDR1 SQVTM and CDR2 ANQGSEA.

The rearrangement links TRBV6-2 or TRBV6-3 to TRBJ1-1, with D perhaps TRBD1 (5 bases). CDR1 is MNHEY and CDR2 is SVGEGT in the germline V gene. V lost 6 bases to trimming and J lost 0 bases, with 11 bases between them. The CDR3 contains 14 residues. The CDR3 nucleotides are TGTGCCAGCAGAAACGGGGGAATGAACACTGAAGCTTTCTTT. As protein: CASRNGGMNTEAFF.

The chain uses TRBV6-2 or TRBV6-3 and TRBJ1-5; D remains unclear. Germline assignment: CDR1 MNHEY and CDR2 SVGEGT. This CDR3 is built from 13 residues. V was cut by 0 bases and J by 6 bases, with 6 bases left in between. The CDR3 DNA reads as TGTGCCAGCAGTTACTCGAACGGTCAGCCCCAGCATTTT. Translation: CASSYSNGQPQHF.

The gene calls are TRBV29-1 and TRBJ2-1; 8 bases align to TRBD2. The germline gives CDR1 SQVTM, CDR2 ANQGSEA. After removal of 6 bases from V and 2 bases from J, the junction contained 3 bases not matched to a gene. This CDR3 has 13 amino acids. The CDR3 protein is CSVISGAYNEQFF. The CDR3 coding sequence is TGCAGCGTAATTAGCGGGGCCTACAATGAGCAGTTCTTC.

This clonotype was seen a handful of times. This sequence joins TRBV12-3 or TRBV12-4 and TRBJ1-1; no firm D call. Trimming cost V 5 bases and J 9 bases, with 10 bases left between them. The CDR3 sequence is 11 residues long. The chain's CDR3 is CASSDLRKAFF. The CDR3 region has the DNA TGTGCCAGCAGTGACCTCAGGAAAGCTTTCTTT.

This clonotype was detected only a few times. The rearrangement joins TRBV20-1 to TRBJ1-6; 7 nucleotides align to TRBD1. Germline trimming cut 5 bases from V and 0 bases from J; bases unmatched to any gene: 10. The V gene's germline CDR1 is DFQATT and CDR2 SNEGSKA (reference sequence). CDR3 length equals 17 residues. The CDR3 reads CSALMRQGSSYNSPLHF. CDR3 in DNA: TGCAGTGCTCTCATGCGACAGGGTAGCTCCTATAATTCACCCCTCCACTTT.

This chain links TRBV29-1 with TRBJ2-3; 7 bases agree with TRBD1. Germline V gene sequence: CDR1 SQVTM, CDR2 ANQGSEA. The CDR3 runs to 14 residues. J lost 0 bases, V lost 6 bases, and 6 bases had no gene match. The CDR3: CSVPDRASTDTQYF. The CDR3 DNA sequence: TGCAGCGTCCCCGACAGGGCTAGCACAGATACGCAGTATTTT.

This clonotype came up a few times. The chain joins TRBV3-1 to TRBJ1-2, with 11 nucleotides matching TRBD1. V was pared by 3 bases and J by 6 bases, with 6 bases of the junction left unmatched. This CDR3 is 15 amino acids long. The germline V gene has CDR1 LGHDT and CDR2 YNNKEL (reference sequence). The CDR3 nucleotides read TGTGCCAGCAGCCACGCGGACAGGGGGCAAAATGGCTACACCTTC. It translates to CASSHADRGQNGYTF.

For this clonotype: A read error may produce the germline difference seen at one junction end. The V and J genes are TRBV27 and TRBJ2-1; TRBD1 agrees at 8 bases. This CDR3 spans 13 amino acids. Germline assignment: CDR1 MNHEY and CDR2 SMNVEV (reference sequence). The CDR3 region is CATGTGLYNEQSF. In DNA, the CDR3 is TGTGCCACCGGGACAGGCCTCTACAATGAGCAGTCCTTC.